This TCR beta chain was captured by sequencing in a study of CD8 T cell repertoires and HIV-1 epitope variants. Across the whole study: Controls included no peptide, Ebola AY9 epitope, and a CMV, EBV, flu pool.

Repertoires were generated with immunoSEQ multiplex PCR, while TCRdb's copy carries only in-frame clones and drops some. Of 4,800 or so clones listed, around 64% are singletons. Germline V gives CDR1 LNHDA, CDR2 SQIVND (reference sequence). The CDR3 is made up of 15 amino acids. The V segment lost 6 bases and the J segment 7 bases; nucleotides outside the gene matches: 10. Remarks on this clone: As yet, its antigen is unknown.

The sequencing sample was made of cultured CD8+ T cells derived from PBMCs. This receptor was taken from a male donor with HIV. This chain uses TRBV19 with TRBJ1-2, with 11 bases fitting TRBD1. The CDR3 spells CASRLSDRGQGGYTF. CDR3 DNA sequence: TGTGCCAGTAGGCTATCGGACAGGGGGCAGGGTGGCTACACCTTC.